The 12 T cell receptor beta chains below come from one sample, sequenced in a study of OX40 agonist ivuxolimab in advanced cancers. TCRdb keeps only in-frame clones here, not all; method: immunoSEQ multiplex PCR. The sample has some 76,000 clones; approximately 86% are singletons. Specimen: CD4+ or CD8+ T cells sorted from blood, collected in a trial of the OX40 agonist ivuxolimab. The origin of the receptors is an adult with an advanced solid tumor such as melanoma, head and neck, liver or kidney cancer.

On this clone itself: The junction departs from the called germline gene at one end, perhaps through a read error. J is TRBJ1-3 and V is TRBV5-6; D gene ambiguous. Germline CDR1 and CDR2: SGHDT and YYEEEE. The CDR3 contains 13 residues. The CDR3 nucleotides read TGTGCCAGCAGCTTTGGCTCTAGAAACACCATATATTTT. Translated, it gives CASSFGSRNTIYF.

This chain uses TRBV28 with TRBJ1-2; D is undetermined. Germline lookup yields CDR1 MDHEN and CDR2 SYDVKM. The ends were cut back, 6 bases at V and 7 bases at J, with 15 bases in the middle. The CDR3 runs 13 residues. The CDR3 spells CASSPAVLPGYTF. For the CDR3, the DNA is TGTGCCAGCAGCCCAGCGGTCCTCCCTGGCTACACCTTC.

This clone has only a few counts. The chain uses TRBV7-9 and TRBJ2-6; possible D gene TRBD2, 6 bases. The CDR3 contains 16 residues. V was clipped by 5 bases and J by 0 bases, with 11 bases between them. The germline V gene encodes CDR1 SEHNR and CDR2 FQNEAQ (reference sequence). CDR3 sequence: CASSPRGISGANVLTF. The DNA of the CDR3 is TGTGCCAGCAGCCCCCGGGGGATCTCTGGGGCCAACGTCCTGACTTTC.

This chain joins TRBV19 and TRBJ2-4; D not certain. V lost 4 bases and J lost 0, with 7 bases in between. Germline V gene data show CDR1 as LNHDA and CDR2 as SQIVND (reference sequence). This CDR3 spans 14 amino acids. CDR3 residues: CASSKQTAKNIQYF. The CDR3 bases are TGTGCCAGTAGTAAACAGACAGCCAAAAACATTCAGTACTTC.

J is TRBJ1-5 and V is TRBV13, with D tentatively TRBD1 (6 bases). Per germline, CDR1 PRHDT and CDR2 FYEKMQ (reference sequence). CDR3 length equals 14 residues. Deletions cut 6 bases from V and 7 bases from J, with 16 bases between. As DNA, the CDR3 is TGTGCCAGCAGTAAGGGGGATTTGGGACAGCCCCAGCATTTT. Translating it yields CASSKGDLGQPQHF.

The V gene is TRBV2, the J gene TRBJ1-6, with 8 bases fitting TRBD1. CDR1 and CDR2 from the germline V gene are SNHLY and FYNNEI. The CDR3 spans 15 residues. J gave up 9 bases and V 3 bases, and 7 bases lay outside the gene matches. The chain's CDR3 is CASSEWTGKGSPLHF. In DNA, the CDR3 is TGTGCCAGCAGTGAGTGGACAGGGAAAGGTTCACCCCTCCACTTT. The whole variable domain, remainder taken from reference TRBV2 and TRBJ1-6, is EPEVTQTPSHQVTQMGQEVILRCVPISNHLYFYWYRQILGQKVEFLVSFYNNEISEKSEIFDDQFSVERPDGSNFTLKIRSTKLEDSAMYFCASSEWTGKGSPLHFGNGTRLTVT.

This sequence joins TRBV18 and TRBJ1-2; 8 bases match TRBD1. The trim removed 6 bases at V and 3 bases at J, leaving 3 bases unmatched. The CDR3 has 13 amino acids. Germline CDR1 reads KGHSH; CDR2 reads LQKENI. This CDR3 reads CASSQDRDYGYTF. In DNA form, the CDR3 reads TGTGCCAGCTCTCAGGACAGGGACTATGGCTACACCTTC.

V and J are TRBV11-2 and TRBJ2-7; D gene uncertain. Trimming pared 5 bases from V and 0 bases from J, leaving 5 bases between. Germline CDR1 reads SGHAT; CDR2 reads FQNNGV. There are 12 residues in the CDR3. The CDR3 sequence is CASSPSSYEQYF. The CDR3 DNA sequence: TGTGCCAGCAGCCCAAGCTCCTACGAGCAGTACTTC.

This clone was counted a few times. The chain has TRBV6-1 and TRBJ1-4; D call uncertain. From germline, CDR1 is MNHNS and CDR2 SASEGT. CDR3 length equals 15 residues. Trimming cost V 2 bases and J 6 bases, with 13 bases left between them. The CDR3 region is CASSEQAQNHEKLFF. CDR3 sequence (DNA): TGTGCCAGCAGTGAACAGGCGCAAAATCATGAAAAACTGTTTTTT.

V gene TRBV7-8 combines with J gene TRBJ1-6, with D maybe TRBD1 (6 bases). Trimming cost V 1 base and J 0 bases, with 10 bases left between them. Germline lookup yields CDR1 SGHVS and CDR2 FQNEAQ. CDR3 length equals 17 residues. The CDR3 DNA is TGTGCCAGCAGCTTAGGGGGGCCCAGCTCCTATAATTCACCCCTCCACTTT. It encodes CASSLGGPSSYNSPLHF.

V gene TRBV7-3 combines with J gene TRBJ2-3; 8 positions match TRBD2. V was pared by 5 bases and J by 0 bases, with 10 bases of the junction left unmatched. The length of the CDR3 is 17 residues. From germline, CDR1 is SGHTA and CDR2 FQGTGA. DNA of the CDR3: TGTGCCAGCAGCCCCCCCCGGGGGGGGGCTAGCACAGATACGCAGTATTTT. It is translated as CASSPPRGGASTDTQYF.

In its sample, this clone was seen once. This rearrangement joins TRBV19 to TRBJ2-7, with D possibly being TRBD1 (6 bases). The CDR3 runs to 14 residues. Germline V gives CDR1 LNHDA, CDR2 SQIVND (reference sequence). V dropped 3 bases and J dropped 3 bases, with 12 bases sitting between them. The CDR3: CASSIPGAGYEQYF. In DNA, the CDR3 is TGTGCCAGTAGTATTCCAGGGGCAGGCTACGAGCAGTACTTC.